A single sample is the source of the 25 T cell receptor beta chains below, sequenced in a study of beta chain features in type 1 diabetes. Every bit of the isolated RNA underwent reverse transcription, so sequencing read expressed TCRB transcripts. The repertoire was sequenced with immunoSEQ multiplex PCR; TCRdb's copy has only in-frame clones and lacks some. The sample has 400,000 to 500,000 clones; 14% are singletons. The sample was naive CD4+ T cells from blood. The source is a young man in good health.

This clone was counted between two and nine times. The chain has TRBV19 and TRBJ1-1; D is uncertain. CDR1 LNHDA and CDR2 SQIVND come from the germline V gene (reference sequence). The CDR3 is 11 residues long. V was trimmed by 9 bases and J by 0 bases, leaving 5 bases between them. CDR3 in DNA: TGTGCCAGCGAGGTGAACACTGAAGCTTTCTTT. Translated: CASEVNTEAFF.

In this sample, this clone turned up a few times. The rearrangement uses TRBV10-3 and TRBJ1-2; 7 bases map to TRBD1. Germline assignment: CDR1 ENHRY and CDR2 SYGVKD. V lost 0 bases and J lost 4; bases outside the gene matches: 2. This CDR3 contains 14 residues. In DNA, the CDR3 is TGTGCCATCAGTGAGTCGAGGGGGCCCTATGGCTACACCTTC. This gives the protein CAISESRGPYGYTF.

This clone was seen more than once but under ten times. The CDR3 protein is CASSKSGSQPATQYF. The CDR3 nucleotides are TGTGCCAGCAGCAAAAGCGGGAGTCAGCCGGCTACGCAGTATTTT. The chain recombines TRBV7-9 with TRBJ2-3; the match to TRBD2 covers 8 bases. J was trimmed by 8 bases and V by 5 bases; bases with no gene match: 12. Germline CDR1 is SEHNR and CDR2 is FQNEAQ (reference sequence). The CDR3 covers 15 residues. Together with reference TRBV7-9 and TRBJ2-3, the CDR3 gives the full variable domain: DTGVSQNPRHKITKRGQNVTFRCDPISEHNRLYWYRQTLGQGPEFLTYFQNEAQLEKSRLLSDRFSAERPKGSFSTLEIQRTEQGDSAMYLCASSKSGSQPATQYFGPGTRLTVL.

The chain is built from TRBV7-9 and TRBJ1-1; D is ambiguous. CDR1 is SEHNR and CDR2 is FQNEAQ in the germline V gene (reference sequence). The V end lost 5 bases, the J end lost 3 bases, and 7 bases lay between the germline ends. The length of the CDR3 is 12 residues. CDR3 DNA sequence: TGTGCCAGCAGCCTGAGGGACACTGAAGCTTTCTTT. It encodes CASSLRDTEAFF.

The rearrangement joins TRBV7-9 to TRBJ1-3, with D hard to call. Germline CDR1 reads SEHNR; CDR2 reads FQNEAQ (reference sequence). Deletions cut 5 bases from V and 4 bases from J, with 9 bases between. The CDR3 spans 13 residues. The CDR3 nucleotides read TGTGCCAGCAGCCCACTTCAGGGAAACACCATATATTTT. Translating it yields CASSPLQGNTIYF.

This clone was picked up a small number of times. V usage is TRBV5-1 and J usage is TRBJ2-3, with a tentative D call TRBD2 (6 bases). V was clipped by 7 bases and J by 3 bases, with 12 bases between them. Germline V gives CDR1 SGHRS, CDR2 YFSETQ. The CDR3 has 13 amino acids. CDR3 residues: CASYNGRTDTQYF. The CDR3 DNA follows: TGCGCCAGCTACAACGGGAGAACAGATACGCAGTATTTT.

The CDR3 loop is CASSRVAGELFF. For the CDR3, the DNA is TGCGCCAGCAGTCGCGTAGCCGGGGAGCTGTTTTTT. The V and J genes are TRBV4-1 and TRBJ2-2; no firm D call. The CDR3 has 12 residues. CDR1 and CDR2 from the germline V gene are MGHRA and YSYEKL. The V and J ends lost 6 bases and 6 bases respectively, with 8 bases between them.

The V and J genes are TRBV7-2 and TRBJ2-7, with unresolved D. The ends were cut back, 5 bases at V and 4 bases at J, with 15 bases in the middle. Germline CDR1 is SGHTA and CDR2 is FQGNSA. The CDR3 contains 14 residues. The CDR3 is CASSPGASGYEQYF. The CDR3 coding sequence is TGTGCCAGCAGCCCAGGAGCAAGTGGGTACGAGCAGTACTTC.

The chain employs TRBV7-8 and TRBJ2-1, with a tentative D call TRBD2 (6 bases). This CDR3 contains 15 residues. From germline, CDR1 is SGHVS and CDR2 FQNEAQ. V lost 6 bases and J 15 bases, leaving 27 bases between the germline ends. The CDR3 reads CASSPRLGRFGVWFF. The CDR3 bases are TGTGCCAGCAGTCCCCGACTAGGACGGTTTGGGGTGTGGTTCTTC.

Only a few counts were recorded for this clone. CDR3 sequence (DNA): TGTGCCAGCAGCCCGGTTCAGGGGGCGGAGACCCAGTACTTC. Translated: CASSPVQGAETQYF. The chain is built from TRBV9 and TRBJ2-5; 8 bases match TRBD1. Germline lookup yields CDR1 SGDLS and CDR2 YYNGEE. The V gene end was trimmed by 4 bases and the J gene end by 5 bases; junction bases not matched to a gene: 7. This CDR3 contains 14 residues.

The CDR3 DNA reads as TGTGCCAGCAGTCGGGGGACCCCCCCCAACGAGCAGTACGTC. Protein: CASSRGTPPNEQYV. The rearrangement joins TRBV28 to TRBJ2-7; possible D gene TRBD2, 6 bases. Germline CDR1 is MDHEN and CDR2 is SYDVKM. CDR3 size: 14 residues. With 5 bases removed from V and 5 bases from J, the gap between germline ends came to 16 bases.

This clone was picked up a small number of times. This chain uses TRBV9 with TRBJ2-2, with D perhaps TRBD2 (6 bases). The V and J ends lost 0 bases and 1 base respectively, with 10 bases between them. This CDR3 has 16 residues. Germline V gene data show CDR1 as SGDLS and CDR2 as YYNGEE. CDR3 protein: CASSVEASVNTGELFF. As DNA, the CDR3 is TGTGCCAGCAGCGTAGAAGCTAGCGTGAACACCGGGGAGCTGTTTTTT. Supplemented by reference TRBV9 and TRBJ2-2, the full variable domain reads DSGVTQTPKHLITATGQRVTLRCSPRSGDLSVYWYQQSLDQGLQFLIQYYNGEERAKGNILERFSAQQFPDLHSELNLSSLELGDSALYFCASSVEASVNTGELFFGEGSRLTVL.

This clone has just a few counts. V gene TRBV7-2 combines with J gene TRBJ2-2; D gene unclear. V lost 1 base and J lost 2, with 8 bases in between. Germline V lookup: CDR1 SGHTA, CDR2 FQGNSA. CDR3 length: 15 amino acids. The DNA for the CDR3 is TGTGCCAGCAGCTTAGAGGGTTACAACACCGGGGAGCTGTTTTTT. This sequence encodes CASSLEGYNTGELFF. The variable domain in full, completed from reference TRBV7-2 and TRBJ2-2, reads GAGVSQSPSNKVTEKGKDVELRCDPISGHTALYWYRQSLGQGLEFLIYFQGNSAPDKSGLPSDRFSAERTGGSVSTLTIQRTQQEDSAVYLCASSLEGYNTGELFFGEGSRLTVL.

The chain joins TRBV2 to TRBJ2-3; the D gene is possibly TRBD1 (5 bases). The CDR3 covers 12 residues. Trimming took off 7 bases at V and 8 bases at J, with 13 bases between the two ends. Germline V lookup: CDR1 SNHLY, CDR2 FYNNEI. The CDR3 sequence: CASKGPSSTQYF. In nucleotides, the CDR3 is TGTGCCAGCAAGGGGCCAAGTTCTACGCAGTATTTT.

This clone was seen more than once but under ten times. The chain uses TRBV9 and TRBJ2-7; no firm D call. V lost 0 bases, J lost 3 bases, and 7 bases lay in between. Looked up from germline, CDR1 is SGDLS and CDR2 is YYNGEE. The CDR3 loop spans 13 amino acids. CDR3 sequence (DNA): TGTGCCAGCAGCGTAGCCCCGGTCTACGAGCAGTACTTC. As protein: CASSVAPVYEQYF.

This rearrangement joins TRBV27 to TRBJ2-1; 8 bases fit TRBD2. Germline V gene data show CDR1 as MNHEY and CDR2 as SMNVEV (reference sequence). This CDR3 contains 15 residues. The trim removed 3 bases at V and 4 bases at J, leaving 5 bases unmatched. CDR3 residues: CASSFSGRGYNEQFF. The CDR3 DNA sequence: TGTGCCAGCAGTTTCAGCGGGAGAGGGTACAATGAGCAGTTCTTC.

This chain connects TRBV11-2 to TRBJ2-7; D remains unclear. This CDR3 comprises 13 residues. Per the germline V gene, CDR1 is SGHAT and CDR2 is FQNNGV. V gave up 1 base and J gave up 3 bases, with 7 bases separating them. The CDR3 DNA reads TGTGCCAGCAGCTTAGCAACGTACTACGAGCAGTACGTC. It is translated as CASSLATYYEQYV.

The chain uses TRBV15 and TRBJ2-3; D possibly corresponds to TRBD2 (5 bases). The V end was cut by 1 base, the J end by 0 bases, with 11 bases between. The CDR3 is 16 residues long. Germline CDR1 is LNHNV and CDR2 is YYDKDF (reference sequence). CDR3 sequence reads: CATSRASERSTDTQYF. CDR3 coding DNA: TGTGCCACCAGCAGAGCCAGTGAGCGGAGCACAGATACGCAGTATTTT.

There are a few counts of this clone. The junction shows a germline mismatch at one end, possibly a read error. V usage is TRBV11-3 and J usage is TRBJ2-5; TRBD2 aligns across 9 bases. From germline, CDR1 is SGHNT and CDR2 YENEEA. The CDR3 sequence is 15 residues long. Here the CDR3 DNA reads TGTGCCAGCAGTTATAATAGCGGGGGACAAGGGACCCAGTACTTC. Protein sequence: CASSYNSGGQGTQYF.

This clone was counted between two and nine times. The chain links TRBV9 to TRBJ2-1; D may be TRBD1 or TRBD2 (5 bases each). Germline V lookup: CDR1 SGDLS, CDR2 YYNGEE. CDR3 length: 12 residues. V shed 7 bases and J shed 8 bases, with 13 bases lying between them. Written as DNA, the CDR3 is TGTGCCAGCTACACTCGGGGACATGAGCAGTTCTTC. Its translation is CASYTRGHEQFF.

This clone came up a few times. V gene TRBV15 combines with J gene TRBJ2-1; 10 bases match TRBD2. The length of the CDR3 is 17 residues. Trimming took 4 bases from V and 3 from J; bases not matched to a gene: 9. The germline CDR1 and CDR2 sequences are LNHNV and YYDKDF (reference sequence). For the CDR3, the DNA is TGTGCCACCAGCACCGACCTAGCGGGAGTACTCTACAATGAGCAGTTCTTC. Its protein product is CATSTDLAGVLYNEQFF.

The V and J genes are TRBV5-1 and TRBJ2-1; D gene uncertain. With 0 bases removed from V and 2 bases from J, the gap between germline ends came to 6 bases. The CDR3 has 14 residues. Germline CDR1 reads SGHRS; CDR2 reads YFSETQ. CDR3 sequence reads: CASSLDSTYNEQFF. The CDR3 DNA sequence: TGCGCCAGCAGCTTGGATAGCACCTACAATGAGCAGTTCTTC.

This clone was seen more than once but under ten times. The chain employs TRBV27 and TRBJ2-3, with 10 nucleotides matching TRBD2. Germline CDR1 MNHEY, CDR2 SMNVEV (reference sequence). J was trimmed by 2 bases and V by 6 bases; bases with no gene match: 14. CDR3 length equals 18 residues. This chain's CDR3 is CASSHHWDLAGATDTQYF. CDR3 DNA sequence: TGTGCCAGCAGCCACCATTGGGATCTAGCGGGGGCCACAGATACGCAGTATTTT.

J is TRBJ2-3 and V is TRBV29-1; perhaps TRBD1 as D (6 bases). The V gene's germline CDR1 is SQVTM and CDR2 ANQGSEA. Trimming stripped 7 bases from V and 6 bases from J, with 23 bases between. The CDR3 sequence is 15 residues long. CDR3 nucleotides: TGCAGCGCTACAACGATCGCGAACAGGGTGGATACGCAGTATTTT. It codes for CSATTIANRVDTQYF.

This clone was seen more than once but under ten times. The V and J genes are TRBV19 and TRBJ1-1, with 8 bases aligning to TRBD1. This CDR3 has 12 residues. Unmatched junction bases numbered 2, after V lost 3 bases and J lost 8 bases. From germline, CDR1 is LNHDA and CDR2 SQIVND (reference sequence). The CDR3 region has the DNA TGTGCCAGTAGTATGAGGACAGGGGAAGCTTTCTTT. Its translation: CASSMRTGEAFF.